Following are 27 T cell receptor beta chains from one sample sequenced in a study. The sorted Tregs were CD4+CD25+CD127-/low cells. TCRdb re-called the 5' RACE reads with MiXCR, one entry per CDR3 protein. The repertoire holds approximately 60,000 distinct CDR3 sequences, with less than 25% as singletons. Sequencing input: tumor-infiltrating Tregs sorted from the breast tumor. These receptors were collected from a female donor with breast cancer.

This clonotype was seen repeatedly, ten times or more. The J gene is TRBJ2-3, the V gene TRBV6-1, with 11 bases that match TRBD2. CDR1 is MNHNS, CDR2 SASEGT, per germline. The CDR3 has 15 residues. V dropped 10 bases and J dropped 8; count of bases not matched to a gene: 14. The CDR3 DNA follows: TGTGCCACCGATCGACTAGCGGGATTGAGGGGTACGCAGTATTTT. As protein: CATDRLAGLRGTQYF.

V usage is TRBV2 and J usage is TRBJ1-4, with D uncertain. CDR3 length equals 14 residues. V was cut by 6 bases and J by 0 bases, with 8 bases left in between. The V gene's germline CDR1 is SNHLY and CDR2 FYNNEI. This chain's CDR3 is CASRGIATNEKLFF. DNA for the CDR3: TGTGCCAGCAGGGGAATTGCAACTAATGAAAAACTGTTTTTT.

CDR3 DNA sequence: TGCAGTGCTAGAGTGCGTTCAGCGGGAGGCGGTTATCTGGCAGATACGCAGTATTTT. Translating gives CSARVRSAGGGYLADTQYF. This sequence joins TRBV20-1 and TRBJ2-3; 9 bases line up with TRBD2. Germline trimming cut 1 base from V and 4 bases from J; bases unmatched to any gene: 18. The CDR3 spans 19 residues. Germline-derived CDR1 and CDR2 are DFQATT and SNEGSKA (reference sequence).

The rearrangement joins TRBV7-9 to TRBJ2-7; D gene uncertain. Trimming pared 0 bases from V and 7 bases from J, leaving 16 bases between. CDR3 size: 15 residues. Germline assignment: CDR1 SEHNR and CDR2 FQNEAQ (reference sequence). The CDR3 spells CASSLAEVGSGEQYF. CDR3 in DNA: TGTGCCAGCAGCTTAGCCGAAGTGGGGTCTGGGGAGCAGTACTTC.

This clonotype has only a few counts. The chain couples TRBV5-1 to TRBJ2-7; 7 bases map to TRBD2. CDR3 length equals 15 residues. The V segment lost 4 bases and the J segment 2 bases; nucleotides outside the gene matches: 9. Germline lookup yields CDR1 SGHRS and CDR2 YFSETQ. For the CDR3, the DNA is TGCGCCAGCAGCCCTGGGGCAGGGAGGGCCTACGAGCAGTACTTC. Translation: CASSPGAGRAYEQYF. Variable domain in full (rest from reference TRBV5-1 and TRBJ2-7): KAGVTQTPRYLIKTRGQQVTLSCSPISGHRSVSWYQQTPGQGLQFLFEYFSETQRNKGNFPGRFSGRQFSNSRSEMNVSTLELGDSALYLCASSPGAGRAYEQYFGPGTRLTVT.

This clonotype was counted between two and nine times. The chain uses TRBV5-6 and TRBJ1-1, with D perhaps matching TRBD1 (5 bases). Per germline, CDR1 SGHDT and CDR2 YYEEEE. CDR3 size: 15 residues. V was trimmed by 1 base and J by 1 base, leaving 11 bases between them. The CDR3 DNA follows: TGTGCCAGCAGCTTGTATGACAGAGGGAACACTGAAGCTTTCTTT. Its protein is CASSLYDRGNTEAFF.

There are a few counts of this clonotype. The chain uses TRBV20-1 and TRBJ2-1; TRBD1 matches at 10 bases. The CDR3 length is 15 residues. The ends lost 5 bases at V and 7 bases at J; junction bases unmatched: 11. The germline gives CDR1 DFQATT, CDR2 SNEGSKA (reference sequence). The CDR3 sequence: CSALLGRTGGNEQFF. CDR3 DNA: TGCAGTGCTTTACTAGGGAGGACAGGGGGGAATGAGCAGTTCTTC.

The J gene is TRBJ2-7, the V gene TRBV27; possibly TRBD2 for D (6 bases). This CDR3 is 16 amino acids long. V was cut by 6 bases and J by 2 bases, with 20 bases left in between. Germline assignment: CDR1 MNHEY and CDR2 SMNVEV (reference sequence). The CDR3 sequence: CASRFARDSTPYEQYF. The DNA of the CDR3 is TGTGCCAGCAGATTCGCCCGGGACTCGACCCCCTACGAGCAGTACTTC.

This clonotype was seen more than once but under ten times. The rearrangement joins TRBV15 to TRBJ2-5; D gene ambiguous. Germline CDR1 reads LNHNV; CDR2 reads YYDKDF (reference sequence). CDR3 length equals 13 residues. Trimming stripped 3 bases from V and 4 bases from J, with 9 bases between. CDR3 coding DNA: TGTGCCACCAGCAGGAGCAGAATAGAGACCCAGTACTTC. Translation: CATSRSRIETQYF.

This clonotype was recorded a few times. The chain joins TRBV7-2 to TRBJ2-2, with no clear D. V lost 2 bases and J lost 0, with 10 bases in between. The V gene's germline CDR1 is SGHTA and CDR2 FQGNSA. The CDR3 extends over 16 amino acids. The CDR3 protein is CASSLYWGSNTGELFF. The CDR3 coding sequence is TGTGCCAGCAGCTTATATTGGGGATCGAACACCGGGGAGCTGTTTTTT. The full variable domain, completed using reference TRBV7-2 and TRBJ2-2, is GAGVSQSPSNKVTEKGKDVELRCDPISGHTALYWYRQSLGQGLEFLIYFQGNSAPDKSGLPSDRFSAERTGGSVSTLTIQRTQQEDSAVYLCASSLYWGSNTGELFFGEGSRLTVL.

The CDR3 nucleotides are TGTGCCAGCGGGAGCCAATCCTACAATGAGCAGTTCTTC. Protein sequence: CASGSQSYNEQFF. V is TRBV7-9 and J is TRBJ2-1, with D tentatively TRBD2 (5 bases). Germline V lookup: CDR1 SEHNR, CDR2 FQNEAQ (reference sequence). The CDR3 runs 13 residues. Trimming shortened V by 8 bases and J by 1 base, and 9 bases separated the two germline ends. The complete variable domain, with remaining parts taken from reference TRBV7-9 and TRBJ2-1, reads DTGVSQNPRHKITKRGQNVTFRCDPISEHNRLYWYRQTLGQGPEFLTYFQNEAQLEKSRLLSDRFSAERPKGSFSTLEIQRTEQGDSAMYLCASGSQSYNEQFFGPGTRLTVL.

For the CDR3, the DNA is TGTGCCAGCAGCGCAAGACAGGGCCGGTACAATGAGCAGTTCTTC. Translation gives CASSARQGRYNEQFF. The V call is TRBV7-9, the J call TRBJ2-1; 7 nucleotides agree with TRBD1. This CDR3 has 15 amino acids. V lost 5 bases, J lost 4 bases, and 8 bases stayed unmatched. The germline CDR1 and CDR2 sequences are SEHNR and FQNEAQ (reference sequence).

V gene TRBV3-1 combines with J gene TRBJ1-6, with D unclear. This CDR3 is 13 amino acids long. Germline-derived CDR1 and CDR2 are LGHDT and YNNKEL (reference sequence). V shed 6 bases and J shed 7 bases, with 10 bases lying between them. This CDR3 is CASSKVINSPLHF. CDR3 in DNA: TGTGCCAGCAGTAAGGTCATCAATTCACCCCTCCACTTT.

This clonotype was detected many times. The chain has TRBV7-3 and TRBJ2-2; 8 bases align to TRBD1. The CDR3 is 16 residues long. Germline assignment: CDR1 SGHTA and CDR2 FQGTGA. Trimming cost V 4 bases and J 4 bases; bases outside gene matches: 8. CDR3 in DNA: TGTGCCAGCAGCTCAGGGGGCAGTAGTGGCACCGGGGAGCTGTTTTTT. Translation: CASSSGGSSGTGELFF.

This rearrangement joins TRBV24-1 to TRBJ2-1; TRBD1 or TRBD2 may be the D gene (5 bases each). Germline lookup yields CDR1 KGHDR and CDR2 SFDVKD. V was shortened by 1 base and J by 8 bases, with 11 bases between the two germline ends. The CDR3 consists of 14 residues. The CDR3 sequence is CATSDFLMGDEQFF. The CDR3 coding sequence is TGTGCCACCAGTGATTTTCTAATGGGGGATGAGCAGTTCTTC.

This clonotype was seen at least ten times. The gene calls are TRBV7-8 and TRBJ2-5, with no clear D. The V end was cut by 2 bases, the J end by 4 bases, with 5 bases between. Germline assignment: CDR1 SGHVS and CDR2 FQNEAQ. CDR3 length: 12 residues. The CDR3 region is CASSLNRETQYF. CDR3 DNA: TGTGCCAGCAGCTTAAATCGAGAGACCCAGTACTTC.

The chain uses TRBV29-1 and TRBJ2-1; D gene ambiguous. This CDR3 has 10 residues. V was clipped by 5 bases and J by 5 bases, with 4 bases between them. Germline V CDR1 and CDR2: SQVTM, ANQGSEA. Here the CDR3 reads CSVRDNEQFF. In DNA form, the CDR3 reads TGCAGCGTTCGAGACAATGAGCAGTTCTTC.

Concerning this clonotype: A much larger clone sits a single nucleotide away, making a read error possible. The chain has TRBV7-2 and TRBJ2-7; D possibly corresponds to TRBD1 (5 bases). CDR3 length: 15 amino acids. CDR1 and CDR2 from the germline V gene are SGHTA and FQGNSA. CDR3 DNA sequence: TGTGCCAGCAGCTTAAGGGGTAAAGAGTCCTACGAGCAGTGCTTC. This encodes CASSLRGKESYEQCF.

The chain carries TRBV5-1 and TRBJ1-1; TRBD1 agrees at 7 bases. After removal of 7 bases from V and 0 bases from J, the junction contained 6 bases not matched to a gene. Per germline, CDR1 SGHRS and CDR2 YFSETQ. The CDR3 has 14 residues. The CDR3 sequence is CASGRDRLNTEAFF. The CDR3 DNA follows: TGCGCCAGCGGGAGGGACAGATTGAACACTGAAGCTTTCTTT.

The chain has TRBV7-2 and TRBJ1-4, with 10 bases that match TRBD1. The CDR3 is 15 amino acids. Germline CDR1 is SGHTA and CDR2 is FQGNSA. The V gene end was trimmed by 2 bases and the J gene end by 6 bases; junction bases not matched to a gene: 3. As DNA, the CDR3 is TGTGCCAGCAGCTTATCGGGGACAGGGGATGAAAAACTGTTTTTT. Amino acids: CASSLSGTGDEKLFF.

Of note for this clonotype: The CDR3 end shows no conserved phenylalanine or tryptophan, and so a read error is likely. This rearrangement joins TRBV9 to TRBJ2-5; 8 bases map to TRBD2. J was trimmed by 1 base and V by 0 bases; bases with no gene match: 5. Per germline, CDR1 SGDLS and CDR2 YYNGEE. The length of the CDR3 is 16 residues. CDR3 DNA sequence: TGTGCCAGCAGCGTAGGGCTAGCGGGCTTCCAAGAGACCCAGTACGTC. The encoded protein is CASSVGLAGFQETQYV.

This clonotype showed up many times. In DNA, the CDR3 is TGTGCCACCAGTGACTTACGGGGGGGACTAGCGGGATCATCCGGGGAGCTGTTTTTT. Amino acids: CATSDLRGGLAGSSGELFF. The genes are TRBV24-1 and TRBJ2-2; 13 bases agree with TRBD2. The germline gives CDR1 KGHDR, CDR2 SFDVKD. J was trimmed by 6 bases and V by 4 bases; bases with no gene match: 13. CDR3 length equals 19 residues.

The chain carries TRBV28 and TRBJ2-7, with D possibly being TRBD2 (6 bases). Trimming stripped 6 bases from V and 0 bases from J, with 15 bases between. Germline V gene lookup returns CDR1 MDHEN and CDR2 SYDVKM. The CDR3 totals 15 residues. The CDR3 protein is CASSFGDFLSYEQYF. CDR3 DNA: TGTGCCAGCAGCTTCGGGGACTTCCTCTCCTACGAGCAGTACTTC.

This sequence joins TRBV5-4 and TRBJ2-3; D is undetermined. CDR1 is SGHNT and CDR2 is YYREEE in the germline V gene (reference sequence). Trimming removed 1 base from V and 3 bases from J, with 12 bases in between. This CDR3 has 15 residues. The CDR3 sequence: CASSLTVGKTDTQYF. Written as DNA, the CDR3 is TGTGCCAGCAGCTTGACCGTGGGTAAGACAGATACGCAGTATTTT.

This clonotype was observed at least ten times. The J gene is TRBJ2-3, the V gene TRBV7-9, with D unresolved. CDR1 is SEHNR, CDR2 FQNEAQ, per germline (reference sequence). V shed 7 bases and J shed 4 bases, with 12 bases lying between them. CDR3 length equals 13 residues. The CDR3 reads CASTVKGPDTQYF. The DNA of the CDR3 is TGTGCCAGCACCGTAAAAGGTCCAGATACGCAGTATTTT.

The chain links TRBV15 to TRBJ2-1; D may be TRBD1 or TRBD2 (5 bases each). Germline V gene data show CDR1 as LNHNV and CDR2 as YYDKDF (reference sequence). This CDR3 region has 13 residues. The V end was cut by 3 bases, the J end by 6 bases, with 9 bases between. CDR3 in amino acids: CATSRPGGNEQFF. The CDR3 DNA follows: TGTGCCACCAGCAGGCCTGGGGGCAATGAGCAGTTCTTC.

The CDR3 DNA follows: TGTGCCAGCTCACTCTCGTCGTCAAGGAACAATCAGCCCCAGCATTTT. Amino acid sequence: CASSLSSSRNNQPQHF. The chain carries TRBV18 and TRBJ1-5; D call uncertain. Between the trimmed V and J ends, which lost 4 bases and 3 bases, there was a span of 16 bases. The germline V gene encodes CDR1 KGHSH and CDR2 LQKENI. This CDR3 has 16 amino acids.